This T cell receptor beta chain was recorded in a study of control samples from healthy donors and cancer patients. This clone was counted a single time. Data came from immunoSEQ multiplex PCR; TCRdb stores just in-frame clones and leaves some out. The top ten hold 3.7% of the sample, which has about 120,000 clones, roughly 90% seen once. The CDR3 runs to 16 residues. Germline V CDR1 and CDR2: SGHVS, FQNEAQ. Unmatched junction bases numbered 10, after V lost 1 base and J lost 7 bases. This chain uses TRBV7-8 with TRBJ2-1, with TRBD2 matching over 7 bases. The source material was PBMCs. The source is a woman aged 60 to 75 with lung cancer. The CDR3, as DNA: TGTGCCAGCAGCTTAGGGCGGCGGGGGTCCCCGAATGAGCAGTTCTTC. As protein: CASSLGRRGSPNEQFF.